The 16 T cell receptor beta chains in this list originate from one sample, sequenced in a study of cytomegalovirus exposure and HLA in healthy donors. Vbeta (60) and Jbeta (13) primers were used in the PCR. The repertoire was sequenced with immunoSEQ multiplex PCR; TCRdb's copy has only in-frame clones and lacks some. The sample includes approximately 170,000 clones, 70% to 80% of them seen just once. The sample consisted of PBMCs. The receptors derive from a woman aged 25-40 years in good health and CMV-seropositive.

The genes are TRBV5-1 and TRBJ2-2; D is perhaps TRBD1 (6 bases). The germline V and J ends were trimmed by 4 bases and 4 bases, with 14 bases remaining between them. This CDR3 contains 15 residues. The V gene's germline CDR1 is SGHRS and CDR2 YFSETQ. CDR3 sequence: CASSPTGRSTGELFF. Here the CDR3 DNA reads TGCGCCAGCAGCCCCACAGGGAGAAGCACCGGGGAGCTGTTTTTT.

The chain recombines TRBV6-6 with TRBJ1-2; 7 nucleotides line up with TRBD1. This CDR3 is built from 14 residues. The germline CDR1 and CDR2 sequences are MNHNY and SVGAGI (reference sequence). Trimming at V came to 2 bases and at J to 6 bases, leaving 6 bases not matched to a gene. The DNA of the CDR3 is TGTGCCAGCAGTTACGGGACAGTTTCGAATGGCTACACCTTC. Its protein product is CASSYGTVSNGYTF.

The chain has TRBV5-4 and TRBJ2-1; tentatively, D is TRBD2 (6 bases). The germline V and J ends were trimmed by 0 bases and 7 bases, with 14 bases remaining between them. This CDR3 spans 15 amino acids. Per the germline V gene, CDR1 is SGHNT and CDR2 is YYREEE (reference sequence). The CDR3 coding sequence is TGTGCCAGCAGCTTGGTGGGGGAGGCCGGGAATGAGCAGTTCTTC. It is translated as CASSLVGEAGNEQFF.

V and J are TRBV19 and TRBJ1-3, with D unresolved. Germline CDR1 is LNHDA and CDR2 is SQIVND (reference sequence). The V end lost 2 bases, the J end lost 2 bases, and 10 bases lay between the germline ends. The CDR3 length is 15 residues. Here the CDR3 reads CASSISAAAGNTIYF. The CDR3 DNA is TGTGCCAGTAGTATATCTGCGGCAGCTGGAAACACCATATATTTT.

CDR3 region: CASRVGTDEAQYF. The CDR3 DNA is TGCGCCAGCAGAGTTGGAACCGACGAGGCCCAGTACTTC. This chain links TRBV5-1 with TRBJ2-5; no clear D. The CDR3 totals 13 residues. Germline V CDR1 and CDR2: SGHRS, YFSETQ. Deletions cut 5 bases from V and 9 bases from J, with 17 bases between.

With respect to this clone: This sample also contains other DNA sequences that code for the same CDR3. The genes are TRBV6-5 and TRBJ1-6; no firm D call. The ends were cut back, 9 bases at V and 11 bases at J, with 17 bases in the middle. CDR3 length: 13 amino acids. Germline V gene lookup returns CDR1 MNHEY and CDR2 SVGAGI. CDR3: CASSHQETTPLHF. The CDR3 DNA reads TGTGCCAGTAGTCACCAGGAAACAACACCCCTCCACTTT.

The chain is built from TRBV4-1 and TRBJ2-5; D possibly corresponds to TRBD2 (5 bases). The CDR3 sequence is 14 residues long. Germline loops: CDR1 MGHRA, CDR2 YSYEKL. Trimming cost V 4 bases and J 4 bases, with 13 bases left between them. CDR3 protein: CASSPTGVRETQYF. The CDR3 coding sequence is TGCGCCAGCAGCCCGACCGGGGTGAGAGAGACCCAGTACTTC.

CDR3 DNA sequence: TGTGCCAGCAGCGTGGGGACTAGCACAGATACGCAGTATTTT. It encodes CASSVGTSTDTQYF. The rearrangement uses TRBV9 and TRBJ2-3, with D possibly matching TRBD2 (6 bases). CDR3 length equals 14 residues. Germline values: CDR1 SGDLS, CDR2 YYNGEE. V gave up 2 bases and J gave up 0 bases, with 7 bases separating them.

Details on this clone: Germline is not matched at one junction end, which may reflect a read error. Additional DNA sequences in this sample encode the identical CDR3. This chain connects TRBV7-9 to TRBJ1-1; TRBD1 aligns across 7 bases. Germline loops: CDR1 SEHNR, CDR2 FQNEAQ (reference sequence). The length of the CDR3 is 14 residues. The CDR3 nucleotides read TGCGCCAGCAGTTACCGGGACAGCCTCTCTGAAGCTTTCTTT. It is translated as CASSYRDSLSEAFF.

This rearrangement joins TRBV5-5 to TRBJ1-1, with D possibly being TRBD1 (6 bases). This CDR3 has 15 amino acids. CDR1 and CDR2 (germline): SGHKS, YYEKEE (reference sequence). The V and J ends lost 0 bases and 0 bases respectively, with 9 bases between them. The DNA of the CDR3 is TGTGCCAGCAGCTTGGAGGGGACATTGAACACTGAAGCTTTCTTT. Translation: CASSLEGTLNTEAFF.

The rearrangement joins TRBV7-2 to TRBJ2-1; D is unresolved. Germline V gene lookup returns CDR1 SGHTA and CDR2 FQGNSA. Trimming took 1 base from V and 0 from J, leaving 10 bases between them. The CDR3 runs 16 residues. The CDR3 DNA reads TGTGCCAGCAGCTTAGGAACATGGAGCTCCTACAATGAGCAGTTCTTC. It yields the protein CASSLGTWSSYNEQFF.

CDR3 amino acids: CACRPGMGEKLFF. CDR3 DNA sequence: TGTGCCTGCAGACCGGGGATGGGAGAAAAACTGTTTTTT. This chain uses TRBV30 with TRBJ1-4; D is ambiguous. The ends were cut back, 6 bases at V and 8 bases at J, with 16 bases in the middle. The CDR3 length is 13 residues. Germline V lookup: CDR1 GTSNPN, CDR2 SVGIG (reference sequence).

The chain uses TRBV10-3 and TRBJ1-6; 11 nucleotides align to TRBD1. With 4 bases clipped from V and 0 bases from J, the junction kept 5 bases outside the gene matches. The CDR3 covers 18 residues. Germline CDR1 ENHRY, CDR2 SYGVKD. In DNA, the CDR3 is TGTGCCATCAGTGGGACAGGGGGCCGAAGCTCCTATAATTCACCCCTCCACTTT. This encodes CAISGTGGRSSYNSPLHF.

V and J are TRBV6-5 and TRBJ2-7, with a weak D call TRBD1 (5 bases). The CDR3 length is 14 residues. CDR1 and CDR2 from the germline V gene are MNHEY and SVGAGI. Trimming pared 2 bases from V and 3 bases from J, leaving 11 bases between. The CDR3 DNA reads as TGTGCCAGCAGTTACCGGACACGATACTACGAGCAGTACTTC. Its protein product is CASSYRTRYYEQYF.

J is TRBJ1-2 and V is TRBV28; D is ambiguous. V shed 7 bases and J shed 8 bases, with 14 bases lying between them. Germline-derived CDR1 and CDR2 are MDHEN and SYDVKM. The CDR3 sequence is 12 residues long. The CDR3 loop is CASTLTGSGYTF. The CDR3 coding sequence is TGTGCCAGCACCCTGACCGGGTCCGGCTACACCTTC.

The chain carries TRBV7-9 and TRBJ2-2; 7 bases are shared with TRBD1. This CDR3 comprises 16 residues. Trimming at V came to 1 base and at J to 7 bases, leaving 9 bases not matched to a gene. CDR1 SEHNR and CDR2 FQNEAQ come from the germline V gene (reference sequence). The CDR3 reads CASSLGTGTDVGELFF. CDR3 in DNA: TGTGCCAGCAGCTTAGGGACAGGCACAGACGTCGGGGAGCTGTTTTTT.